A selection of T cell receptor beta chains follows, all from one sample in a study of T cells in localized non-small cell lung cancer. Sequenced by immunoSEQ multiplex PCR; TCRdb stores in-frame clones only, minus some. The sample has around 91,000 clones, about 87% seen once. The sample here was peripheral blood, taken before any cancer treatment. These receptors all come from a man aged 35 to 69 with stage I squamous cell lung carcinoma. CDR3s include the opening cysteine and the closing phenylalanine or tryptophan. Fields, in order: J gene, V gene, D gene, clone size, CDR3 DNA, CDR3 protein. The D gene is left open where the match is weak. Not every row has a clone size; where given, it reads once, few, many or a size class.

TRBJ1-4 TRBV27 TRBD1 - TGTGCCAGCAGGCGTGACGCCGTAGACAGGGGGGGAACTAATGAAAAACTGTTTTTT CASRRDAVDRGGTNEKLFF
TRBJ2-2 TRBV5-1 - - TGCGCCAGCAGCCCAGGGGTCCCCACCGGGGAGCTGTTTTTT CASSPGVPTGELFF
TRBJ2-2 TRBV7-2 - - TGTGCCAGCAGCCTGACAGGCCCCGGGGAGCTGTTTTTT CASSLTGPGELFF
TRBJ1-1 TRBV5-1 - - TGTGCCAGCAGCTTGAGGCAGGCCCTGGCGGCTGAAGCTTTCTTT CASSLRQALAAEAFF
TRBJ1-2 TRBV5-8 - - TGTGCCAGCAGCTTAACTACCCGGCCGAACTATGGCTACACCTTC CASSLTTRPNYGYTF
TRBJ1-1 TRBV2 - - TGTGCCAGCAGTCTCGTAGCTACTGAAGCTTTCTTT CASSLVATEAFF
TRBJ1-6 TRBV6-6 - - TGTGCCACCCTACTCGGGATGGGAGGAAATTCACCCCTCCACTTT CATLLGMGGNSPLHF
TRBJ2-3 TRBV6-1 - - TGTGCCAGCAGTCCCGTGGCAGATACGCAGTATTTT CASSPVADTQYF
TRBJ2-1 TRBV5-1 TRBD2 - TGCGCCAGCAGCCAGGGACTAGCGTCCTACAATGAGCAGTTCTTC CASSQGLASYNEQFF
TRBJ2-2 TRBV19 TRBD2 - TGTGCCAGTAGTATTAGCGGGGGGGCCGCCGGGGAGCTGTTTTTT CASSISGGAAGELFF
TRBJ1-3 TRBV6-1 - - TGTGCCAGCAGTGCCAAACCGGGACACCAAAACTCTGGAAACACCATATATTTT CASSAKPGHQNSGNTIYF
TRBJ1-4 TRBV19 - - TGTGCCAGTAGTATCTGGACAGATGCCAATGAAAAACTGTTTTTT CASSIWTDANEKLFF
TRBJ2-5 TRBV5-1 - - TGCGCCAGCAGCTTGGGGGCCTCCAGCGGGACCCAGTACTTC CASSLGASSGTQYF
TRBJ1-2 TRBV29-1 - - TGCAGCGTTGAATCCTGGCAGGGGAACTATGGCTACACCTTC CSVESWQGNYGYTF
TRBJ2-1 TRBV7-3 - - TGTGCCAGCAGCTTAACGGTAGCCTTCTCCTACAATGAGCAGTTCTTC CASSLTVAFSYNEQFF
TRBJ2-3 TRBV5-1 TRBD2 - TGCGCCAGCAGCTTGTCGGCTAGCGGGGGGGCAGATACGCAGTATTTT CASSLSASGGADTQYF
TRBJ1-5 TRBV9 - - TGTGCCAGCAGCGCTGACCCTAGCAATCAGCCCCAGCATTTT CASSADPSNQPQHF
TRBJ1-6 TRBV7-9 TRBD1 few TGTGCCAGCAGCCCTACAGGGGGATATTCACCCCTCCACTTT CASSPTGGYSPLHF
TRBJ1-1 TRBV9 - - TGTGCCAGCAGCTTCACCTTGGACGGGGACACTGAAGCTTTCTTT CASSFTLDGDTEAFF
TRBJ1-2 TRBV6-5 - few TGTGCCAGCAGTGACGGACCCGGCTACACCTTC CASSDGPGYTF
TRBJ1-5 TRBV6-1 - few TGTGCCAGCAGTGTTCTTAATGCCCAGCATTTT CASSVLNAQHF
TRBJ2-7 TRBV7-2 TRBD2 - TGTGCCAGCAGCTTAGCTAGCGGGGGGTCCTACGAGCAGTACTTC CASSLASGGSYEQYF
TRBJ2-2 TRBV6-1 TRBD1 few TGTGCCAGCAGTGAGGTCGGGACAGGGGCCAACACCGGGGAGCTGTTTTTT CASSEVGTGANTGELFF
TRBJ1-1 TRBV2 TRBD1 - TGTGCCAGCGGGGAAGCCGGGACAGGGCACACTGAAGCTTTCTTT CASGEAGTGHTEAFF
TRBJ2-1 TRBV4-2 - - TGTGCCAGCAGCCAAGAAAACCTAGTACTGGGCAATGAGCAGTTCTTC CASSQENLVLGNEQFF
TRBJ2-7 TRBV7-9 TRBD1 - TGTGCCAGCAGCCTTGGCGGGACAGGCACCTCCTACGAGCAGTACTTC CASSLGGTGTSYEQYF
TRBJ2-7 TRBV5-4 TRBD1 - TGTGCCAGCACCCCTTATTCCGGGACAGGGCCCTACGAGCAGTACTTC CASTPYSGTGPYEQYF
TRBJ2-7 TRBV2 - - TGTGCCAGCAATCAACAGGGCCTCTCCTACGAGCAGTACTTC CASNQQGLSYEQYF
TRBJ2-6 TRBV6-1 - - TGTGCCAGCAGTGATTCCCTCGGGGGTCCTGGGGCCAACGTCCTGACTTTC CASSDSLGGPGANVLTF
TRBJ1-1 TRBV14 - - TGTGCCAGCAGCCAGCGGAACAGTCGCACTGAAGCTTTCTTT CASSQRNSRTEAFF
TRBJ2-5 TRBV30 - - TGTGCCTGGAGTGATTGGGAGACCCAGTACTTC CAWSDWETQYF
TRBJ1-1 TRBV6-5 - - TGTGCCAGCAGTTACAATTTGCGGGGAGGCACTGAAGCTTTCTTT CASSYNLRGGTEAFF
TRBJ1-4 TRBV4-1 - - TGCGCCAGCAGCCAAGGAAGGGACGGAAGGACCGAAAAACTGTTTTTT CASSQGRDGRTEKLFF
TRBJ2-7 TRBV5-1 - - TGCGCCAGCAGCGGATCGGTAAGCGGATGGAGCTACGACGAGCAGTACTTC CASSGSVSGWSYDEQYF
TRBJ1-5 TRBV30 - - TGTGCCTGGAGTGGGGGCAATCAGCCCCAGCATTTT CAWSGGNQPQHF
TRBJ1-2 TRBV5-1 - - TGCGCCAGCAGCTTGGCCACCGAACAGGTCTATGGCTACACCTTC CASSLATEQVYGYTF
TRBJ1-5 TRBV5-6 - - TGTGCCAGCAGCTTTGGCTGGGGGAATAGCAATCAGCCCCAGCATTTT CASSFGWGNSNQPQHF
TRBJ2-6 TRBV5-1 TRBD1 - TGCGCCAGCAGCCGTACAGGGGGCGATCCCAACGTCCTGACTTTC CASSRTGGDPNVLTF
TRBJ1-4 TRBV7-2 TRBD1 - TGTGCCAGCAGTACCTACAGGGGGGAAAAACTGTTTTTT CASSTYRGEKLFF
TRBJ1-1 TRBV27 - - TGTGCCAGCAGTTTGGGCAACAGGGCGAACACTGAAGCTTTCTTT CASSLGNRANTEAFF
TRBJ1-2 TRBV27 - - TGTGCCAGCAGTAAAGGTGGGCTCCCCTATGGCTACACCTTC CASSKGGLPYGYTF
TRBJ2-2 TRBV5-1 - once TGCGCCAGCAGCCTGGACAGAGCCACCGGGGAGCTGTTTTTT CASSLDRATGELFF
TRBJ1-2 TRBV7-8 - - TGTGCCAGCAGCTTAGCCGGGACACGAGTAATGGGCGGCTACACCTTC CASSLAGTRVMGGYTF
TRBJ1-5 TRBV4-3 - - TGCGCCAGCAGCCAAGGAATAGACCAGCCCCAGCATTTT CASSQGIDQPQHF
TRBJ1-6 TRBV7-6 - few TGTGCCAGCAGCTTAGCAGGAGGAAATAATTCACCCCTCCACTTT CASSLAGGNNSPLHF
TRBJ1-5 TRBV28 - - TGTGCCAGCAGTTCGGCACAGGGTGATCAGCCCCAGCATTTT CASSSAQGDQPQHF
TRBJ2-7 TRBV11-2 - - TGTGCCAGCAGCCGCTCCTACGAGCAGTACTTC CASSRSYEQYF
TRBJ1-5 TRBV5-5 - - TGTGCCAGCAGCTTGGAAGGGGGGACTCAGCCCCAGCATTTT CASSLEGGTQPQHF
TRBJ2-5 TRBV7-3 TRBD2 - TGTGCCAGCAGCCGGGGACTAGCGGGGGCGGGTGAGACCCAGTACTTC CASSRGLAGAGETQYF
TRBJ2-6 TRBV7-8 TRBD1 - TGTGCCAGCAGCCTGAGGCGGGACAGGCACTCTGGGGCCAACGTCCTGACTTTC CASSLRRDRHSGANVLTF
TRBJ2-1 TRBV5-1 - - TGCGCCAGCAGCTTGGAAAACAATGAGCAGTTCTTC CASSLENNEQFF
TRBJ1-3 TRBV28 - - TGTGCCAGCAGTAGCGGAAACACCATATATTTT CASSSGNTIYF
TRBJ2-7 TRBV6-5 - - TGTGCCAGCAGGTTACAAGGGAGTGGGTACGAGCAGTACTTC CASRLQGSGYEQYF
TRBJ2-7 TRBV28 TRBD1 few TGTGCCAGCAACCCGGGACAGCACTACGAGCAGTACTTC CASNPGQHYEQYF
TRBJ1-3 TRBV25-1 TRBD1 few TGTGCCAGCAGTGGGACAGGCTCTGGAAACACCATATATTTT CASSGTGSGNTIYF